These 28 T cell receptor beta chains were all obtained from the same sample, sequenced in a study of T cell responses to AZD1222 COVID-19 vaccine. The data were produced by immunoSEQ multiplex PCR, yet TCRdb's version contains in-frame clones alone and is incomplete. Of about 180,000 clones in the sample, 80% to 95% were seen once. Sequences were derived from peripheral blood, sampled 28 days after the second AZD1222 dose. The receptor set was obtained from an adult who received the AZD1222 COVID-19 vaccine.

The J gene is TRBJ2-2, the V gene TRBV5-1; no definite D call. V was cut by 0 bases and J by 6 bases, with 15 bases left in between. The CDR3 spans 16 residues. The germline CDR1 and CDR2 sequences are SGHRS and YFSETQ. The CDR3 loop is CASSLEGVKSSGELFF. In DNA, the CDR3 is TGCGCCAGCAGCTTGGAGGGCGTAAAAAGTTCCGGGGAGCTGTTTTTT.

This chain links TRBV2 with TRBJ2-3, with D uncertain. Germline V gene sequence: CDR1 SNHLY, CDR2 FYNNEI. With 3 bases removed from V and 0 bases from J, the gap between germline ends came to 7 bases. The CDR3 length is 14 residues. The CDR3 coding sequence is TGTGCCAGCAGTGACCTGATCAGCACAGATACGCAGTATTTT. Translation gives CASSDLISTDTQYF.

The chain has TRBV6-5 and TRBJ2-4; no clear D. The germline V and J ends were trimmed by 8 bases and 8 bases, with 13 bases remaining between them. The CDR3 covers 12 residues. Germline V CDR1 and CDR2: MNHEY, SVGAGI. The chain's CDR3 is CASSAQLDIQYF. In DNA form, the CDR3 reads TGTGCCAGCTCAGCGCAGCTGGACATTCAGTACTTC.

The chain links TRBV7-2 to TRBJ2-3; D is unclear. Germline-derived CDR1 and CDR2 are SGHTA and FQGNSA. The ends were cut back, 2 bases at V and 0 bases at J, with 6 bases in the middle. The CDR3 spans 14 residues. CDR3 loop: CASSLKDSTDTQYF. The CDR3 bases are TGTGCCAGCAGCTTAAAAGACAGCACAGATACGCAGTATTTT. The whole variable domain, remainder taken from reference TRBV7-2 and TRBJ2-3, is GAGVSQSPSNKVTEKGKDVELRCDPISGHTALYWYRQSLGQGLEFLIYFQGNSAPDKSGLPSDRFSAERTGGSVSTLTIQRTQQEDSAVYLCASSLKDSTDTQYFGPGTRLTVL.

This chain uses TRBV6-1 with TRBJ2-7; 11 nucleotides match TRBD2. This CDR3 is 16 amino acids long. The ends lost 3 bases at V and 4 bases at J; junction bases unmatched: 8. Germline V gene lookup returns CDR1 MNHNS and CDR2 SASEGT. The CDR3 reads CASSDPVIAGGYEQYF. CDR3 DNA: TGTGCCAGCAGTGACCCGGTGATAGCGGGAGGGTACGAGCAGTACTTC.

The chain employs TRBV29-1 and TRBJ2-5, with TRBD2 matching 7 bases. The V gene's germline CDR1 is SQVTM and CDR2 ANQGSEA. V dropped 4 bases and J dropped 3; count of bases not matched to a gene: 8. The CDR3 runs to 14 residues. The CDR3 loop reads CSVGRFLAEETQYF. CDR3 sequence (DNA): TGCAGCGTTGGCCGGTTTCTAGCGGAAGAGACCCAGTACTTC.

The J gene is TRBJ2-7, the V gene TRBV7-8; 9 bases line up with TRBD2. Germline V lookup: CDR1 SGHVS, CDR2 FQNEAQ. The ends lost 5 bases at V and 7 bases at J; junction bases unmatched: 6. This CDR3 is built from 13 residues. CDR3 DNA: TGTGCCAGCAGCCCCCTAGCGGGATCGGAGCAGTACTTC. Translation: CASSPLAGSEQYF.

This clone was found a few times. V gene TRBV6-1 combines with J gene TRBJ2-3; 9 positions agree with TRBD1. The trim removed 2 bases at V and 3 bases at J, leaving 3 bases unmatched. The CDR3 contains 15 residues. Germline lookup yields CDR1 MNHNS and CDR2 SASEGT. The CDR3 nucleotides read TGTGCCAGCAGTGAATCACAGGGGGCAACAGATACGCAGTATTTT. Its translation is CASSESQGATDTQYF.

This chain links TRBV5-1 with TRBJ2-7; 9 bases agree with TRBD2. With V trimmed by 0 bases and J by 6 bases, 7 bases remained unmatched. This CDR3 is built from 15 residues. The germline V gene has CDR1 SGHRS and CDR2 YFSETQ. CDR3 DNA: TGCGCCAGCAGCTTGGGGGTAGCGGGAGAGGGCGAGCAGTACTTC. Its protein is CASSLGVAGEGEQYF.

The chain is built from TRBV14 and TRBJ1-2; TRBD1 might be the D (5 bases). This CDR3 has 14 residues. Germline CDR1 and CDR2: SGHDN and FVKESK. Trimming pared 0 bases from V and 4 bases from J, leaving 9 bases between. CDR3 sequence (DNA): TGTGCCAGCAGCCAAGACTCAGGGCCCTATGGCTACACCTTC. This codes for CASSQDSGPYGYTF.

This chain links TRBV7-2 with TRBJ1-2; D gene uncertain. V dropped 0 bases and J dropped 1 base, with 6 bases sitting between them. CDR1 is SGHTA, CDR2 FQGNSA, per germline. CDR3 length equals 14 residues. This CDR3 is CASSLANNNYGYTF. CDR3 coding DNA: TGTGCCAGCAGCTTAGCGAATAATAACTATGGCTACACCTTC.

The chain is built from TRBV23-1 and TRBJ1-3; TRBD1 aligns across 10 bases. TRBV23-1 is an open reading frame, and its role is uncertain. V trimming: 0 bases; J trimming: 1 base; junction bases outside the gene matches: 9. CDR3 length: 19 residues. This CDR3 is CASSQSLRTGGLSGNTIYF. The CDR3 DNA reads as TGCGCCAGCAGTCAATCGCTCAGGACAGGGGGGTTGTCTGGAAACACCATATATTTT.

The chain uses TRBV7-9 and TRBJ2-7; the D is unclear. The CDR3 has 15 amino acids. V lost 1 base, J lost 3 bases, and 13 bases lay in between. The germline gives CDR1 SEHNR, CDR2 FQNEAQ (reference sequence). The CDR3 DNA follows: TGTGCCAGCAGCTTAGACATTTCCCCCATCTACGAGCAGTACTTC. Translated: CASSLDISPIYEQYF.

In this sample, this clone turned up once. The chain links TRBV9 to TRBJ1-2; 8 bases map to TRBD1. With V trimmed by 0 bases and J by 8 bases, 12 bases remained unmatched. This CDR3 contains 16 residues. Germline CDR1 and CDR2: SGDLS and YYNGEE. The CDR3 protein is CASSVAATGEIQGYTF. The CDR3 region has the DNA TGTGCCAGCAGCGTAGCGGCGACAGGGGAAATTCAAGGCTACACCTTC.

The chain has TRBV21-1 and TRBJ1-1. TRBV21-1 is described as a pseudogene. The CDR3 spans 19 residues. The CDR3 here is CASSKVGGRRHDSMGEAFF. The CDR3 nucleotides read TGTGCCAGCAGCAAAGTAGGAGGAAGGAGGCATGATAGCATGGGTGAAGCTTTCTTT.

This chain links TRBV4-3 with TRBJ2-1; D remains ambiguous. The CDR3 extends over 12 amino acids. V was pared by 0 bases and J by 11 bases, with 8 bases between. The germline V gene encodes CDR1 LGHNA and CDR2 YSLEER. The CDR3 nucleotides read TGCGCCAGCAGCCAAGAGAAGTGGCAGCAGTTCTTC. Its protein product is CASSQEKWQQFF.

This chain connects TRBV6-2 or TRBV6-3 to TRBJ2-3, with D perhaps given as TRBD1 or TRBD2 (5 bases each). With 2 bases removed from V and 9 bases from J, the gap between germline ends came to 18 bases. There are 15 residues in the CDR3. The germline gives CDR1 MNHEY, CDR2 SVGEGT. Here the CDR3 DNA reads TGTGCCAGCAGTTACGAGTCCGGGCAGAGGGGCACGCAGTATTTT. It specifies CASSYESGQRGTQYF.

This chain uses TRBV5-4 with TRBJ1-6; D unresolved. The length of the CDR3 is 16 residues. The V end lost 0 bases, the J end lost 0 bases, and 7 bases lay between the germline ends. CDR1 and CDR2 (germline): SGHNT, YYREEE (reference sequence). The CDR3 sequence: CASSLAASSYNSPLHF. CDR3 nucleotides: TGTGCCAGCAGCTTGGCAGCGAGCTCCTATAATTCACCCCTCCACTTT. Based on the CDR3 plus reference TRBV5-4 and TRBJ1-6, the full variable domain is ETGVTQSPTHLIKTRGQQVTLRCSSQSGHNTVSWYQQALGQGPQFIFQYYREEENGRGNFPPRFSGLQFPNYSSELNVNALELDDSALYLCASSLAASSYNSPLHFGNGTRLTVT.

The rearrangement joins TRBV7-9 to TRBJ1-6; D call uncertain. Per the germline V gene, CDR1 is SEHNR and CDR2 is FQNEAQ (reference sequence). V dropped 4 bases and J dropped 10 bases, with 14 bases sitting between them. There are 14 residues in the CDR3. The CDR3 DNA reads TGTGCCAGCAGCTCAACCAATCCAGCATCACCCCTCCACTTT. Translation: CASSSTNPASPLHF.

V and J are TRBV5-5 and TRBJ1-2, with 7 bases fitting TRBD1. Trimming at V came to 3 bases and at J to 1 base, leaving 9 bases not matched to a gene. The germline V gene encodes CDR1 SGHKS and CDR2 YYEKEE (reference sequence). CDR3 length: 16 amino acids. CDR3 sequence: CASSWTGTADNYGYTF. The CDR3, as DNA: TGTGCCAGCAGCTGGACCGGGACAGCAGATAACTATGGCTACACCTTC.

CDR3 region: CAWGPGGYNSPLHF. Here the CDR3 DNA reads TGTGCCTGGGGACCAGGGGGTTATAATTCACCCCTCCACTTT. This chain joins TRBV30 and TRBJ1-6; 7 nucleotides align to TRBD1. This CDR3 has 14 residues. Germline trimming cut 5 bases from V and 4 bases from J; bases unmatched to any gene: 5. The germline CDR1 and CDR2 sequences are GTSNPN and SVGIG (reference sequence).

The chain carries TRBV6-5 and TRBJ1-3, with 7 bases lining up with TRBD1. The V and J ends lost 5 bases and 0 bases, in that order; junction bases with no gene match: 1. The CDR3 runs 14 residues. Per the germline V gene, CDR1 is MNHEY and CDR2 is SVGAGI. The CDR3 reads CASSNRGSGNTIYF. In nucleotides, the CDR3 is TGTGCCAGCAGTAACAGGGGCTCTGGAAACACCATATATTTT.

Concerning this clone: One end of the junction is discordant with germline, which a read error may explain. This chain links TRBV5-8 with TRBJ2-3; D is perhaps TRBD2 (6 bases). This CDR3 is 13 amino acids long. Germline CDR1 reads SGHTS; CDR2 reads YDEGEE. In DNA, the CDR3 is TGTGCCACCGGATTGCGGGGCACCGATACGCAGTATTTT. It yields the protein CATGLRGTDTQYF. Variable domain in full (rest from reference TRBV5-8 and TRBJ2-3): EAGVTQSPTHLIKTRGQQATLRCSPISGHTSVYWYQQALGLGLQFLLWYDEGEERNRGNFPPRFSGRQFPNYSSELNVNALELEDSALYLCATGLRGTDTQYFGPGTRLTVL.

The chain recombines TRBV11-2 with TRBJ2-7; D is perhaps TRBD1 or TRBD2 (5 bases each). The CDR3 has 13 amino acids. Germline CDR1 reads SGHAT; CDR2 reads FQNNGV. V was clipped by 6 bases and J by 5 bases, with 14 bases between them. The CDR3 DNA follows: TGTGCCAGCAGTTTCCACCGGGACGACGAGCAGTACTTC. Translation gives CASSFHRDDEQYF.

This clone was counted once. The chain carries TRBV4-3 and TRBJ2-7, with D maybe TRBD2 (5 bases). The CDR3 contains 16 residues. Trimming took 0 bases from V and 2 from J, leaving 14 bases between them. Germline CDR1 reads LGHNA; CDR2 reads YSLEER. CDR3 nucleotides: TGCGCCAGCAGCCAAGATGAGAGGGCTACTGCCTACGAGCAGTACTTC. Translated: CASSQDERATAYEQYF.

The gene calls are TRBV7-2 and TRBJ1-1, with 7 bases identical to TRBD1. CDR1 and CDR2 from the germline V gene are SGHTA and FQGNSA. There are 19 residues in the CDR3. With 5 bases clipped from V and 4 bases from J, the junction kept 22 bases outside the gene matches. Here the CDR3 DNA reads TGTGCCAGCAGCCCCCGGACCAAATTTGACAGGGCGGGACCCACTGAAGCTTTCTTT. This codes for CASSPRTKFDRAGPTEAFF.

The genes are TRBV7-9 and TRBJ2-2; D call uncertain. The CDR3 is 14 amino acids. V lost 3 bases and J 1 base, leaving 6 bases between the germline ends. Germline V CDR1 and CDR2: SEHNR, FQNEAQ (reference sequence). This chain's CDR3 is CASSFGRNTGELFF. The CDR3 region has the DNA TGTGCCAGCAGCTTTGGTAGGAACACCGGGGAGCTGTTTTTT.

This chain uses TRBV5-1 with TRBJ1-4, with D possibly being TRBD1 (6 bases). The V end was cut by 2 bases, the J end by 0 bases, with 11 bases between. Per the germline V gene, CDR1 is SGHRS and CDR2 is YFSETQ. This CDR3 comprises 16 residues. CDR3 sequence: CASSFTGTTTNEKLFF. Written as DNA, the CDR3 is TGCGCCAGCAGCTTCACAGGGACGACAACTAATGAAAAACTGTTTTTT.